These 21 T cell receptor beta chains were sequenced from one sample in a study of control samples from healthy donors and cancer patients. Here immunoSEQ multiplex PCR was the method, and the copy in TCRdb shows in-frame clones only, minus some. The sample consists of about 86,000 clones, about 88% of them appearing once. Sequences were obtained from PBMCs. The receptor set was obtained from a woman between 50 and 59 years old with colorectal cancer.

The V gene is TRBV5-4, the J gene TRBJ2-1; maybe TRBD2 (5 bases). V shed 0 bases and J shed 7 bases, with 8 bases lying between them. The length of the CDR3 is 13 residues. Germline loops: CDR1 SGHNT, CDR2 YYREEE (reference sequence). This CDR3 reads CASSLDRGNEQFF. The CDR3 DNA follows: TGTGCCAGCAGCTTGGATCGGGGAAATGAGCAGTTCTTC.

This clone was detected once. The chain is built from TRBV30 and TRBJ2-1; D not certain. Germline CDR1 GTSNPN, CDR2 SVGIG (reference sequence). CDR3 length: 13 amino acids. Trimming removed 0 bases at V and 6 bases at J, with 9 bases between. Here the CDR3 reads CAWSVGRINEQFF. CDR3 in DNA: TGTGCCTGGAGTGTCGGGCGGATCAATGAGCAGTTCTTC.

The DNA of the CDR3 is TGTGCCAGCAGCCTGGCCGCGGCTGAAGGCTATGGCTACACCTTC. Encoded protein: CASSLAAAEGYGYTF. V usage is TRBV7-2 and J usage is TRBJ1-2; D uncertain. Germline CDR1 is SGHTA and CDR2 is FQGNSA. The CDR3 contains 15 residues. V was cut by 5 bases and J by 4 bases, with 17 bases left in between.

The chain links TRBV18 to TRBJ1-4, with D possibly TRBD1 on 6 matching bases. Trimming cost V 10 bases and J 5 bases, with 14 bases left between them. CDR1 and CDR2 from the germline V gene are KGHSH and LQKENI. The CDR3 runs 13 residues. CDR3 in DNA: TGTGCCACCTCGGGACAATCAAATGAAAAACTGTTTTTT. Translation gives CATSGQSNEKLFF. The full variable domain, in which reference TRBV18 and TRBJ1-4 provide the parts outside the CDR3, is NAGVMQNPRHLVRRRGQEARLRCSPMKGHSHVYWYRQLPEEGLKFMVYLQKENIIDESGMPKERFSAEFPKEGPSILRIQQVVRGDSAAYFCATSGQSNEKLFFGSGTQLSVL.

The chain carries TRBV5-5 and TRBJ1-4; D remains ambiguous. The CDR3 contains 14 residues. CDR1 is SGHKS and CDR2 is YYEKEE in the germline V gene (reference sequence). Trimming left V 0 bases short and J 5 bases short, with 8 bases between. CDR3 sequence (DNA): TGTGCCAGCAGCTTGGCGGCGGGGAATGAAAAACTGTTTTTT. Protein product: CASSLAAGNEKLFF.

V and J are TRBV27 and TRBJ1-4; D unclear. The germline V gene encodes CDR1 MNHEY and CDR2 SMNVEV (reference sequence). Trimming stripped 7 bases from V and 1 base from J, with 10 bases between. The CDR3 is made up of 14 amino acids. The CDR3 DNA sequence: TGTGCCAGCACGAGAACCGGAACTAATGAAAAACTGTTTTTT. Translation gives CASTRTGTNEKLFF.

V and J are TRBV2 and TRBJ2-7, with TRBD1 matching 7 bases. Germline lookup yields CDR1 SNHLY and CDR2 FYNNEI. The CDR3 extends over 14 amino acids. V was clipped by 7 bases and J by 4 bases; unmatched bases: 10. The CDR3 reads CASTPGQFPYEQYV. CDR3 bases: TGTGCCAGCACCCCGGGACAGTTCCCTTACGAGCAGTACGTC.

The V call is TRBV5-1, the J call TRBJ1-2; D unresolved. The CDR3 covers 12 residues. V lost 4 bases and J lost 5, with 9 bases in between. The germline gives CDR1 SGHRS, CDR2 YFSETQ. CDR3: CASSASFYGYTF. The CDR3 DNA is TGCGCCAGCAGCGCCTCCTTTTATGGCTACACCTTC.

This chain links TRBV30 with TRBJ1-5; TRBD1 might be the D (5 bases). The CDR3 spans 15 residues. Trimming cost V 0 bases and J 2 bases, with 11 bases left between them. Germline values: CDR1 GTSNPN, CDR2 SVGIG (reference sequence). Written as DNA, the CDR3 is TGTGCCTGGAGTGTAAAGCAGGGAGGCAATCAGCCCCAGCATTTT. It yields the protein CAWSVKQGGNQPQHF.

The chain employs TRBV10-3 and TRBJ1-1, with a weak D call TRBD1 (6 bases). Looked up from germline, CDR1 is ENHRY and CDR2 is SYGVKD. Trimming took off 6 bases at V and 1 base at J, with 9 bases between the two ends. The CDR3 is 13 amino acids. CDR3 sequence: CAISLQGNTEAFF. CDR3 nucleotide sequence: TGTGCCATCAGCTTACAGGGGAACACTGAAGCTTTCTTT.

This chain connects TRBV6-4 to TRBJ2-3, with TRBD2 matching over 11 bases. V lost 2 bases and J lost 8; bases outside the gene matches: 9. The CDR3 has 16 amino acids. Germline V gene lookup returns CDR1 MRHNA and CDR2 SNTAGT. In DNA form, the CDR3 reads TGTGCCAGCAGTGACGGGACTAGCGGAGTAAGGGGTACGCAGTATTTT. Translation gives CASSDGTSGVRGTQYF.

This chain joins TRBV4-1 and TRBJ1-5; perhaps TRBD1 as D (5 bases). The CDR3 loop spans 16 amino acids. V dropped 2 bases and J dropped 0 bases, with 11 bases sitting between them. Germline CDR1 is MGHRA and CDR2 is YSYEKL. CDR3 residues: CASSQSGLGSNQPQHF. The CDR3 DNA follows: TGCGCCAGCAGCCAATCAGGGCTGGGTAGCAATCAGCCCCAGCATTTT.

The chain couples TRBV6-1 to TRBJ1-3; D ambiguous. V lost 3 bases and J lost 0, with 6 bases in between. CDR3 length equals 14 residues. The V gene's germline CDR1 is MNHNS and CDR2 SASEGT. For the CDR3, the DNA is TGTGCCAGCAGTGACGTGCTCTCTGGAAACACCATATATTTT. It encodes CASSDVLSGNTIYF.

The chain combines TRBV7-8 with TRBJ2-4; TRBD1 might be the D (6 bases). CDR1 SGHVS and CDR2 FQNEAQ come from the germline V gene. The CDR3 length is 22 residues. Trimming shortened V by 3 bases and J by 2 bases, and 32 bases separated the two germline ends. The CDR3 reads CASSFRPPASGSGVRTKNIQYF. The CDR3 DNA is TGTGCCAGCAGCTTCAGGCCCCCCGCTAGTGGTTCAGGGGTGAGGACCAAAAACATTCAGTACTTC.

The chain joins TRBV18 to TRBJ2-5; D is tentatively TRBD1 or TRBD2 (5 bases each). V was pared by 6 bases and J by 9 bases, with 20 bases between. The CDR3 loop spans 14 amino acids. Per the germline V gene, CDR1 is KGHSH and CDR2 is LQKENI. This chain's CDR3 is CASSPPGPPGAQYF. In DNA form, the CDR3 reads TGTGCCAGCTCGCCCCCGGGACCCCCTGGGGCCCAGTACTTC.

The chain employs TRBV27 and TRBJ1-1, with D possibly being TRBD1 (6 bases). There are 14 residues in the CDR3. Germline V lookup: CDR1 MNHEY, CDR2 SMNVEV (reference sequence). V was cut by 3 bases and J by 5 bases, with 13 bases left in between. CDR3 in DNA: TGTGCCAGCAGTTTCCGAGGGGGGAGGACTGAAGCTTTCTTT. This sequence encodes CASSFRGGRTEAFF.

The V call is TRBV9, the J call TRBJ2-1; 7 bases are a match to TRBD1. The V gene's germline CDR1 is SGDLS and CDR2 YYNGEE. This CDR3 has 14 amino acids. With 2 bases clipped from V and 5 bases from J, the junction kept 4 bases outside the gene matches. The CDR3 region is CASSVTGVDNEQFF. DNA for the CDR3: TGTGCCAGCAGCGTTACAGGGGTCGACAATGAGCAGTTCTTC.

This chain links TRBV15 with TRBJ1-5; the D is unclear. This CDR3 has 13 residues. V dropped 1 base and J dropped 8 bases, with 9 bases sitting between them. Per the germline V gene, CDR1 is LNHNV and CDR2 is YYDKDF (reference sequence). CDR3 DNA: TGTGCCACCAGCAGAGGGGATCCGGAGCCCCAGCATTTT. It yields the protein CATSRGDPEPQHF.

The CDR3 protein is CASSWQSNTGELFF. Here the CDR3 DNA reads TGTGCCAGCAGTTGGCAGTCGAACACCGGGGAGCTGTTTTTT. The chain joins TRBV28 to TRBJ2-2, with D unclear. Trimming took 4 bases from V and 0 from J, leaving 6 bases between them. CDR3 length: 14 residues. Per germline, CDR1 MDHEN and CDR2 SYDVKM. The whole variable domain, remainder taken from reference TRBV28 and TRBJ2-2, is DVKVTQSSRYLVKRTGEKVFLECVQDMDHENMFWYRQDPGLGLRLIYFSYDVKMKEKGDIPEGYSVSREKKERFSLILESASTNQTSMYLCASSWQSNTGELFFGEGSRLTVL.

The V and J genes are TRBV3-1 (or the pseudogene TRBV3-2) and TRBJ2-5; TRBD2 aligns across 9 bases. The length of the CDR3 is 14 residues. The germline gives CDR1 LGHDT, CDR2 YNNKEL (reference sequence). V dropped 6 bases and J dropped 7; count of bases not matched to a gene: 9. Here the CDR3 DNA reads TGTGCCAGCAGTCCGAATAGCGGGGGCCCGACCCAGTACTTC. As protein: CASSPNSGGPTQYF.

This chain links TRBV4-3 with TRBJ2-4; D perhaps matches TRBD2 (6 bases). V was cut by 2 bases and J by 8 bases, with 13 bases left in between. The CDR3 extends over 14 amino acids. Germline loops: CDR1 LGHNA, CDR2 YSLEER. In nucleotides, the CDR3 is TGCGCCAGCAGCCAATCCGCCCCGGGGGACATTCAGTACTTC. This encodes CASSQSAPGDIQYF.